The 25 T cell receptor beta chains given below trace back to one sample, sequenced in a study of cytomegalovirus exposure and HLA in healthy donors. The PCR employed 60 Vbeta primers together with 13 Jbeta primers. The protocol was immunoSEQ multiplex PCR, while the TCRdb copy is restricted to in-frame clones and leaves out a portion. The sample shows some 130,000 clones, roughly two thirds of them seen only once. The sample consisted of PBMCs. The receptor source for this set is a man younger than 40 in good health and CMV-seropositive.

The chain joins TRBV19 to TRBJ1-2; 8 bases map to TRBD1. CDR3 length: 16 amino acids. Germline assignment: CDR1 LNHDA and CDR2 SQIVND (reference sequence). V shed 3 bases and J 4 bases; nucleotides not matched to a gene: 10. CDR3 bases: TGTGCCAGTAGTATCTCCTCCCAGGGGGCTGGCTATGGCTACACCTTC. Its translation is CASSISSQGAGYGYTF. The complete variable domain, with remaining parts taken from reference TRBV19 and TRBJ1-2, reads DGGITQSPKYLFRKEGQNVTLSCEQNLNHDAMYWYRQDPGQGLRLIYYSQIVNDFQKGDIAEGYSVSREKKESFPLTVTSAQKNPTAFYLCASSISSQGAGYGYTFGSGTRLTVV.

This rearrangement joins TRBV19 to TRBJ2-1, with 7 bases identical to TRBD2. The CDR3 loop spans 14 amino acids. Germline CDR1 and CDR2: LNHDA and SQIVND (reference sequence). The ends lost 5 bases at V and 10 bases at J; junction bases unmatched: 11. CDR3 loop: CASSAVAGGREQFF. CDR3 nucleotides: TGTGCCAGTAGTGCGGTAGCGGGTGGCAGGGAGCAGTTCTTC.

This rearrangement joins TRBV9 to TRBJ1-3; tentative D call: TRBD1 (5 bases). Per germline, CDR1 SGDLS and CDR2 YYNGEE. This CDR3 region has 15 residues. Trimming shortened V by 0 bases and J by 3 bases, and 10 bases separated the two germline ends. CDR3 nucleotides: TGTGCCAGCAGCGTAGGGAGCAGGGTTGGAAACACCATATATTTT. It specifies CASSVGSRVGNTIYF.

The chain links TRBV28 to TRBJ2-2; 10 nucleotides align to TRBD2. V shed 4 bases and J 3 bases; nucleotides not matched to a gene: 11. The CDR3 is made up of 18 amino acids. Germline V gene sequence: CDR1 MDHEN, CDR2 SYDVKM. The CDR3: CASSSALPTSGHTGELFF. DNA of the CDR3: TGTGCCAGCAGTTCCGCCTTGCCGACTAGCGGGCACACCGGGGAGCTGTTTTTT.

The J gene is TRBJ2-1, the V gene TRBV14; TRBD1 matches 12 bases. Germline assignment: CDR1 SGHDN and CDR2 FVKESK. V was pared by 4 bases and J by 9 bases, with 7 bases of the junction left unmatched. The CDR3 is made up of 15 amino acids. The CDR3 DNA is TGTGCCAGCAGCCCTAGGGACAGGGGGCTGTCTGAGCAGTTCTTC. Its translation: CASSPRDRGLSEQFF.

The rearrangement links TRBV6-5 to TRBJ1-1; D is possibly TRBD1 (6 bases). Germline V gene lookup returns CDR1 MNHEY and CDR2 SVGAGI. Trimming removed 1 base from V and 11 bases from J, with 17 bases in between. The CDR3 is 14 residues long. The CDR3 DNA follows: TGTGCCAGCAGTTACTTCATGGGCAGGGGCTGGGCTTTCTTT. This gives the protein CASSYFMGRGWAFF.

In its sample, this clone was seen a few times. V gene TRBV29-1 combines with J gene TRBJ2-5, with D perhaps matching TRBD2 (5 bases). The germline gives CDR1 SQVTM, CDR2 ANQGSEA. The V and J ends lost 2 bases and 4 bases respectively, with 14 bases between them. CDR3 length: 14 residues. The DNA for the CDR3 is TGCAGCGTTGAATATTTGGGGAGCCGAGAGACCCAGTACTTC. Translated, it gives CSVEYLGSRETQYF.

This chain joins TRBV5-1 and TRBJ2-2; possibly TRBD1 for D (5 bases). Germline CDR1 and CDR2: SGHRS and YFSETQ. V was cut by 5 bases and J by 0 bases, with 11 bases left in between. The CDR3 spans 15 residues. The CDR3 spells CASRSGPTNTGELFF. Here the CDR3 DNA reads TGCGCCAGCAGGTCAGGGCCCACGAACACCGGGGAGCTGTTTTTT.

V and J are TRBV6-1 and TRBJ1-5, with D possibly being TRBD1 (6 bases). Trimming removed 8 bases at V and 0 bases at J, with 14 bases between. In germline, CDR1 is MNHNS, CDR2 SASEGT. There are 15 residues in the CDR3. The DNA for the CDR3 is TGTGCCAGCCGCACAGGGTCGAATAGCAATCAGCCCCAGCATTTT. Translation gives CASRTGSNSNQPQHF.

The CDR3, as DNA: TGTGCCAGCAGTTTCACAGGGGCCTACGAGCAGTACTTC. It specifies CASSFTGAYEQYF. This chain links TRBV6-5 with TRBJ2-7; TRBD1 agrees at 7 bases. Germline V gene sequence: CDR1 MNHEY, CDR2 SVGAGI. The CDR3 has 13 residues. Trimming cost V 4 bases and J 2 bases; bases outside gene matches: 2.

The chain uses TRBV7-3 and TRBJ2-1; D is perhaps TRBD2 (5 bases). The CDR3 spans 14 residues. Germline CDR1 is SGHTA and CDR2 is FQGTGA. The V end lost 0 bases, the J end lost 7 bases, and 10 bases lay between the germline ends. The CDR3 DNA reads as TGTGCCAGCAGCTTAACGGGAGTAATAAATGAGCAGTTCTTC. This translates into CASSLTGVINEQFF.

The chain carries TRBV28 and TRBJ2-5, with a possible D match to TRBD2 (6 bases). V dropped 7 bases and J dropped 2 bases, with 14 bases sitting between them. The CDR3 consists of 14 residues. Germline V gene sequence: CDR1 MDHEN, CDR2 SYDVKM. In DNA form, the CDR3 reads TGTGCCAGCAAATGGGGAGGCACGCAAGAGACCCAGTACTTC. This gives the protein CASKWGGTQETQYF.

This chain joins TRBV5-4 and TRBJ2-7; D is perhaps TRBD2 (6 bases). Germline V gene lookup returns CDR1 SGHNT and CDR2 YYREEE (reference sequence). V lost 0 bases and J lost 3, with 13 bases in between. CDR3 size: 15 residues. The CDR3 is CASSLERGSFYEQYF. CDR3 in DNA: TGTGCCAGCAGCTTGGAACGGGGGTCCTTCTACGAGCAGTACTTC.

This clone was counted between two and nine times. This sequence joins TRBV2 and TRBJ2-7; 10 nucleotides agree with TRBD2. The germline V gene has CDR1 SNHLY and CDR2 FYNNEI. After removal of 9 bases from V and 6 bases from J, the junction contained 8 bases not matched to a gene. CDR3 length: 13 amino acids. The CDR3 DNA sequence: TGTGCCAGTTCTAGCGGGAGTCACGGCGAGCAGTACTTC. The encoded protein is CASSSGSHGEQYF.

This rearrangement joins TRBV4-3 to TRBJ2-5, with 8 positions matching TRBD1. TRBJ2-7 matches the DNA end more closely, so the J call is doubtful. Germline CDR1 and CDR2: LGHNA and YSLEER. The CDR3 covers 15 residues. CDR3 DNA: TGCGCCAGCAGCCAAGGAACGAACAGGGGGGACGAGCAGTACTTC. Translating gives CASSQGTNRGDEQYF.

This chain connects TRBV5-4 to TRBJ2-1, with a possible D match to TRBD2 (6 bases). Germline V gene sequence: CDR1 SGHNT, CDR2 YYREEE (reference sequence). The CDR3 length is 14 residues. Trimming removed 3 bases from V and 0 bases from J, with 7 bases in between. CDR3 amino acids: CASSSGVSYNEQFF. The CDR3 DNA follows: TGTGCCAGCAGCTCGGGAGTCTCCTACAATGAGCAGTTCTTC.

V gene TRBV7-9 combines with J gene TRBJ2-3; D remains unclear. The CDR3 runs 11 residues. Germline assignment: CDR1 SEHNR and CDR2 FQNEAQ (reference sequence). V was cut by 5 bases and J by 6 bases, with 6 bases left in between. The CDR3 DNA reads TGTGCCAGCAGCCTAACCGATACGCAGTATTTT. Translating gives CASSLTDTQYF.

The chain links TRBV6-5 to TRBJ1-2; 11 nucleotides match TRBD1. Trimming cost V 6 bases and J 7 bases; bases outside gene matches: 7. Germline loops: CDR1 MNHEY, CDR2 SVGAGI. The CDR3 extends over 14 amino acids. The CDR3 DNA is TGTGCCAGCAGCCTCGGACAGGGGGCGGGTGGCTACACCTTC. Amino acids: CASSLGQGAGGYTF.

The rearrangement links TRBV27 to TRBJ1-5; no reliable D call. The germline gives CDR1 MNHEY, CDR2 SMNVEV (reference sequence). This CDR3 spans 14 amino acids. V gave up 3 bases and J gave up 6 bases, with 12 bases separating them. The CDR3 sequence: CASSLNGQGQPQHF. In DNA form, the CDR3 reads TGTGCCAGCAGTTTGAATGGGCAAGGTCAGCCCCAGCATTTT.

The J gene is TRBJ2-7, the V gene TRBV28; 7 bases are shared with TRBD2. Trimming removed 3 bases from V and 0 bases from J; junction bases left unmatched: 8. This CDR3 spans 16 amino acids. CDR1 and CDR2 (germline): MDHEN, SYDVKM. CDR3: CASSFLKRDRSYEQYF. The CDR3 DNA reads as TGTGCCAGCAGTTTCCTAAAGCGGGACCGCTCCTACGAGCAGTACTTC.

For this clone: Distinct nucleotide sequences in the sample also encode this CDR3. This chain uses TRBV4-3 with TRBJ1-2; TRBD1 is a possible D gene (5 bases). The V gene's germline CDR1 is LGHNA and CDR2 YSLEER. V lost 4 bases and J lost 7, with 16 bases in between. The CDR3 spans 14 residues. This CDR3 is CASSPAGGLFGYTF. Here the CDR3 DNA reads TGCGCCAGCAGCCCGGCGGGGGGGTTGTTTGGCTACACCTTC.

The chain joins TRBV6-6 to TRBJ1-4, with a tentative D call TRBD1 (5 bases). The CDR3 totals 13 residues. V was cut by 5 bases and J by 12 bases, with 16 bases left in between. In germline, CDR1 is MNHNY, CDR2 SVGAGI (reference sequence). The DNA of the CDR3 is TGTGCCAGCAGTCCCCGGGACGGCGGGGAACTGTTTTTT. Encoded protein: CASSPRDGGELFF.

The V gene is TRBV30, the J gene TRBJ2-3; D is ambiguous. Deletions cut 0 bases from V and 2 bases from J, with 12 bases between. Germline lookup yields CDR1 GTSNPN and CDR2 SVGIG (reference sequence). This CDR3 contains 15 residues. CDR3 coding DNA: TGTGCCTGGAGTGTAGGCGGCCTGAACACAGATACGCAGTATTTT. This sequence encodes CAWSVGGLNTDTQYF. The complete variable domain, with remaining parts taken from reference TRBV30 and TRBJ2-3, reads SQTIHQWPATLVQPVGSPLSLECTVEGTSNPNLYWYRQAAGRGLQLLFYSVGIGQISSEVPQNLSASRPQDRQFILSSKKLLLSDSGFYLCAWSVGGLNTDTQYFGPGTRLTVL.

The chain carries TRBV5-4 and TRBJ1-4; 8 nucleotides match TRBD1. After removal of 5 bases from V and 6 bases from J, the junction contained 3 bases not matched to a gene. Germline CDR1 reads SGHNT; CDR2 reads YYREEE (reference sequence). This CDR3 has 13 amino acids. CDR3 residues: CASRSGGDEKLFF. CDR3 bases: TGTGCCAGCAGATCAGGGGGCGATGAAAAACTGTTTTTT. The complete variable domain, with remaining parts taken from reference TRBV5-4 and TRBJ1-4, reads ETGVTQSPTHLIKTRGQQVTLRCSSQSGHNTVSWYQQALGQGPQFIFQYYREEENGRGNFPPRFSGLQFPNYSSELNVNALELDDSALYLCASRSGGDEKLFFGSGTQLSVL.

The chain uses TRBV28 and TRBJ2-5, with D maybe TRBD2 (5 bases). Germline CDR1 and CDR2: MDHEN and SYDVKM. Trimming took 7 bases from V and 2 from J, leaving 14 bases between them. CDR3 length: 14 amino acids. CDR3 sequence reads: CASTPFPGQETQYF. CDR3 sequence (DNA): TGTGCCAGCACCCCCTTCCCGGGACAAGAGACCCAGTACTTC.